This T cell receptor (beta chain) comes out of a study of blood T cell repertoires in COVID-19. In germline, CDR1 is SGHRS, CDR2 YFSETQ. The CDR3 contains 16 residues. The V end lost 0 bases, the J end lost 0 bases, and 12 bases lay between the germline ends. Repertoires were generated with immunoSEQ multiplex PCR, while TCRdb's copy carries only in-frame clones and drops some. The data contain about 230,000 clones, about 80% of them seen just once; the ten biggest clones take up 1.8%. The origin of this receptor is a man in his 60s who had recovered from COVID-19. The source material was PBMCs or T cells enriched from blood (not recorded which). This chain links TRBV5-1 with TRBJ1-1; D not certain. The CDR3 loop reads CASSLVTAQLNTEAFF. CDR3 sequence (DNA): TGCGCCAGCAGCTTGGTTACGGCACAGTTGAACACTGAAGCTTTCTTT.